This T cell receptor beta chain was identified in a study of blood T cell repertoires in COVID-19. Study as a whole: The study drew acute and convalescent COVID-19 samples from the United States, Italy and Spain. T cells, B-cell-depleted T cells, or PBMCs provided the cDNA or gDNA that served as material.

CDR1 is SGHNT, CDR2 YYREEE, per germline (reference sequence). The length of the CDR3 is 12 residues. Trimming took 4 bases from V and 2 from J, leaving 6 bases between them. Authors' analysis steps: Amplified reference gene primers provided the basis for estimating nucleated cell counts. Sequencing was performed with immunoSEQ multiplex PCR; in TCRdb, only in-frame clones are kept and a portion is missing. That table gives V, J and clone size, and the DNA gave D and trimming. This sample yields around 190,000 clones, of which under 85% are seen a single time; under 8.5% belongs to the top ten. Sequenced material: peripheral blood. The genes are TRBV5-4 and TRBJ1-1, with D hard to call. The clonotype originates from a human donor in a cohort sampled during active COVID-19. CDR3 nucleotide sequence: TGTGCCAGCAGCAGAACAAACACTGAAGCTTTCTTT. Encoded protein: CASSRTNTEAFF.